Listed below are T cell receptor beta chains from one sample, sequenced in a study of T cells in narcolepsy. Profiled with immunoSEQ multiplex PCR; TCRdb holds only in-frame clones, not every one. In the table there are tens of thousands of clones, about 91% of which are singletons. Specimen: CD45RA- memory CD4+ T cells from PBMCs. All receptors derive from a human donor with narcolepsy. CDR3s include the opening cysteine and the closing phenylalanine or tryptophan. The D gene is left open where the match is weak. A row's size may be missing; if present it is once, few, many or a size class.

d_gene	v_gene	j_gene	abundance	CDR3nt	CDR3aa
TRBD2	TRBV5-1	TRBJ2-3	.	TGCGCCAGCAGCTTGGAGGGGACTAGCGGGACCCTTTCAGCGCAGTATTTT	CASSLEGTSGTLSAQYF
TRBD2	TRBV6-4	TRBJ2-1	.	TGTGCCAGCAGTGACGGGCTAGCGGGACGGAATGAGCAGTTCTTC	CASSDGLAGRNEQFF
TRBD2	TRBV7-9	TRBJ2-1	.	TGTGCCAGCAGCTTGCCCCTCCGACTAGCGGGGATCCACAATGAGCAGTTCTTC	CASSLPLRLAGIHNEQFF
.	TRBV6-5	TRBJ1-1	.	TGTGCCAGCGGCTGGGGGGTGACTGAAGCTTTCTTT	CASGWGVTEAFF
.	TRBV21-1	TRBJ2-7	few	TGTGCCAGAGTTCCTCCTGGGGGAGAGCGGGACTACGAGCAGTACTTC	CARVPPGGERDYEQYF
.	TRBV2	TRBJ1-2	.	TGTGCCAGCAGTGAGTCCCAGCCAGGCGACACCTTC	CASSESQPGDTF
.	TRBV4-1	TRBJ1-5	.	TGCGCCAGCAGCCGACCTAGCAATCAGCCCCAGCATTTT	CASSRPSNQPQHF
.	TRBV7-9	TRBJ2-3	.	TGTGCCAGCAGCTTAGCGGTAGCGGATACGCAGTATTTT	CASSLAVADTQYF
.	TRBV21-1	TRBJ2-7	.	TGTGCCAGCAGCAACGTAGCGGGAGTTTACGAGCAGTACTTC	CASSNVAGVYEQYF
.	TRBV5-1	TRBJ1-4	.	TGCGCCAGCAGCCGAACGGAGAATGAAAAACTGTTTTTT	CASSRTENEKLFF
.	TRBV30	TRBJ1-3	.	TGTGCCTGGAGTCCATGGACACGCTCTGGAAACACCATATATTTT	CAWSPWTRSGNTIYF
TRBD2	TRBV27	TRBJ2-3	.	TGTGCCAGCAAAAGTATTACTAGCGGTGCAGATACGCAGTATTTT	CASKSITSGADTQYF
TRBD2	TRBV29-1	TRBJ2-1	.	TGCAGCGCAAGGACTAGTTATGAGCAGTTCTTC	CSARTSYEQFF